Presented here are 5 T cell receptor beta chains from one specimen sequenced in a study of blood T cell repertoires in COVID-19. Libraries were prepared by immunoSEQ multiplex PCR; TCRdb keeps only in-frame clonotypes and omits some of them. The sample carries about 360,000 clones, about four fifths recorded once. The sample comprised peripheral blood. The receptors stem from a human donor with acute or convalescent COVID-19. The donor label of this sample is uncertain.

The V call is TRBV7-9, the J call TRBJ1-4; D unclear. Looked up from germline, CDR1 is SEHNR and CDR2 is FQNEAQ (reference sequence). This CDR3 has 14 residues. With 6 bases removed from V and 7 bases from J, the gap between germline ends came to 15 bases. In DNA form, the CDR3 reads TGTGCCAGCAGAGCGACCACTTTGGGTGAAAAACTGTTTTTT. As protein: CASRATTLGEKLFF.

J is TRBJ1-5 and V is TRBV5-1, with 8 bases fitting TRBD1. The CDR3 is 16 amino acids. Germline V gene data show CDR1 as SGHRS and CDR2 as YFSETQ. Trimming took 3 bases from V and 7 from J; bases not matched to a gene: 12. The CDR3 spells CASSWGPTGAGQPQHF. As DNA, the CDR3 is TGCGCCAGCAGCTGGGGACCGACAGGGGCGGGACAGCCCCAGCATTTT.

The sample holds a few counts of this clone. The same CDR3 can be traced to other DNA sequences in this sample. V and J are TRBV7-2 and TRBJ1-5; D is perhaps TRBD1 (5 bases). The V and J ends lost 3 bases and 4 bases respectively, with 10 bases between them. The CDR3 loop spans 14 amino acids. Germline assignment: CDR1 SGHTA and CDR2 FQGNSA. The CDR3 protein is CASSLRQGNQPQHF. The CDR3 DNA reads TGTGCCAGCAGCTTGAGGCAGGGAAATCAGCCCCAGCATTTT.

The chain is built from TRBV19 and TRBJ1-4, with TRBD1 as a possible D gene (6 bases). The length of the CDR3 is 15 residues. The V gene lost 6 bases and the J gene lost 0 bases, with 11 bases spanning the gap. Germline CDR1 and CDR2: LNHDA and SQIVND (reference sequence). The chain's CDR3 is CASSPGVATNEKLFF. CDR3 nucleotides: TGTGCCAGTAGCCCAGGGGTCGCAACTAATGAAAAACTGTTTTTT.

This chain links TRBV4-2 with TRBJ1-5; D remains ambiguous. Trimming left V 0 bases short and J 4 bases short, with 13 bases between. The CDR3 extends over 16 amino acids. Germline CDR1 is LGHNA and CDR2 is YNFKEQ. In DNA, the CDR3 is TGTGCCAGCAGCCAAGACTCGGGTTCCGGGAATCAGCCCCAGCATTTT. It yields the protein CASSQDSGSGNQPQHF.